Each of the 28 T cell receptor beta chains below was sequenced from the same sample in a study of blood T cell repertoires in COVID-19 (TCRdb year 2020). The method behind the library was the immunoSEQ multiplex PCR assay. Entries here come from immuneACCESS through TCRdb and include only in-frame sequences with V and J called. Some clones fail to appear in such tables; in the studies checked, an unresolved V gene covers under half of the shortfall, and the cause of the remainder is unknown. The sample yields around 120,000 clones; around 83% were counted once. The ten largest clones capture over 5% of the sample. The sequencing sample was made of peripheral blood. The receptors come from an elderly man with active or convalescent COVID-19.

This chain joins TRBV28 and TRBJ2-3; 10 bases agree with TRBD2. The CDR3 loop spans 16 amino acids. V lost 4 bases, J lost 1 base, and 5 bases stayed unmatched. Germline loops: CDR1 MDHEN, CDR2 SYDVKM. CDR3 DNA: TGTGCCAGCAGTTCGCCAGCGGGGGGGGGCACAGATACGCAGTATTTT. This gives the protein CASSSPAGGGTDTQYF.

The chain employs TRBV9 and TRBJ2-3; 9 bases agree with TRBD2. J was trimmed by 4 bases and V by 0 bases; bases with no gene match: 6. Per the germline V gene, CDR1 is SGDLS and CDR2 is YYNGEE. The CDR3 has 16 residues. CDR3 loop: CASSVAAGGPSDTQYF. In nucleotides, the CDR3 is TGTGCCAGCAGCGTAGCCGCGGGGGGGCCTTCAGATACGCAGTATTTT.

The genes are TRBV9 and TRBJ2-1; 13 bases are a match to TRBD2. CDR3 length: 19 amino acids. V shed 4 bases and J 0 bases; nucleotides not matched to a gene: 10. Germline CDR1 and CDR2: SGDLS and YYNGEE. For the CDR3, the DNA is TGTGCCAGCAGCCAAAGACTAGCGGGGGGCCTCCGCTCCTACAATGAGCAGTTCTTC. Its translation: CASSQRLAGGLRSYNEQFF.

This chain uses TRBV4-3 with TRBJ1-3, with a possible D match to TRBD1 (6 bases). This CDR3 comprises 14 residues. CDR1 is LGHNA and CDR2 is YSLEER in the germline V gene. V lost 2 bases, J lost 4 bases, and 9 bases lay in between. CDR3: CASSQTGSGNTIYF. CDR3 nucleotide sequence: TGCGCCAGCAGCCAAACAGGGTCCGGAAACACCATATATTTT.

The V gene is TRBV2, the J gene TRBJ1-1; the D gene is possibly TRBD1 (5 bases). The V gene lost 7 bases and the J gene lost 1 base, with 10 bases spanning the gap. The V gene's germline CDR1 is SNHLY and CDR2 FYNNEI. The length of the CDR3 is 13 residues. CDR3 DNA sequence: TGTGCCAGCAATCGGGGGGGGAACACTGAAGCTTTCTTT. This sequence encodes CASNRGGNTEAFF.

V is TRBV7-8 and J is TRBJ2-2, with D perhaps TRBD1 (6 bases). This CDR3 is 17 amino acids long. CDR1 and CDR2 from the germline V gene are SGHVS and FQNEAQ. The germline V and J ends were trimmed by 2 bases and 0 bases, with 13 bases remaining between them. This CDR3 is CASSLLRQDANTGELFF. The CDR3 DNA sequence: TGTGCCAGCAGCTTACTTAGACAGGACGCGAACACCGGGGAGCTGTTTTTT.

The chain combines TRBV27 with TRBJ1-2; 11 nucleotides match TRBD1. V lost 7 bases, J lost 6 bases, and 10 bases stayed unmatched. Looked up from germline, CDR1 is MNHEY and CDR2 is SMNVEV (reference sequence). The CDR3 sequence is 15 residues long. The CDR3 region is CASKKDRGRSDGYTF. DNA for the CDR3: TGTGCCAGCAAGAAGGACAGGGGGCGGTCCGATGGCTACACCTTC.

The J gene is TRBJ2-2, the V gene TRBV5-1; TRBD2 is a possible D gene (7 bases). Germline V gene lookup returns CDR1 SGHRS and CDR2 YFSETQ. V was clipped by 4 bases and J by 4 bases, with 14 bases between them. The CDR3 has 15 amino acids. The CDR3 sequence is CASSPPRGPTGELFF. CDR3 coding DNA: TGCGCCAGCAGCCCCCCGCGGGGGCCCACCGGGGAGCTGTTTTTT.

This clone was recorded only once. Additional DNA sequences in this sample encode the identical CDR3. The DNA of the CDR3 is TGTGCCAGCAGCTTCCCAGGGGGCCAGGAGACCCAGTACTTC. Its translation is CASSFPGGQETQYF. The rearrangement joins TRBV11-2 to TRBJ2-5; 8 nucleotides line up with TRBD1. Looked up from germline, CDR1 is SGHAT and CDR2 is FQNNGV. This CDR3 region has 14 residues. The V gene end was trimmed by 3 bases and the J gene end by 5 bases; junction bases not matched to a gene: 5.

The J gene is TRBJ2-3, the V gene TRBV28, with TRBD2 matching 11 bases. Trimming at V came to 7 bases and at J to 6 bases, leaving 3 bases not matched to a gene. CDR3 length equals 13 residues. The germline gives CDR1 MDHEN, CDR2 SYDVKM. CDR3 sequence (DNA): TGTGCCAGCATCACTAGCGGGGGTGATACGCAGTATTTT. Encoded protein: CASITSGGDTQYF.

The J gene is TRBJ2-1, the V gene TRBV19, with 7 bases lining up with TRBD1. V dropped 3 bases and J dropped 11; count of bases not matched to a gene: 10. Germline V gene lookup returns CDR1 LNHDA and CDR2 SQIVND (reference sequence). CDR3 length equals 14 residues. DNA of the CDR3: TGTGCCAGTAGTATCACAGGGGCCCCAGAACAGCAGTTCTTC. Its translation is CASSITGAPEQQFF. Combining the CDR3 with reference TRBV19 and TRBJ2-1 gives the whole variable domain DGGITQSPKYLFRKEGQNVTLSCEQNLNHDAMYWYRQDPGQGLRLIYYSQIVNDFQKGDIAEGYSVSREKKESFPLTVTSAQKNPTAFYLCASSITGAPEQQFFGPGTRLTVL.

The CDR3 DNA reads TGTGCCAGCAGTCCCTGGCCCAACTACGAGCAGTACTTC. Translation gives CASSPWPNYEQYF. The chain joins TRBV12-3 or TRBV12-4 to TRBJ2-7; D is uncertain. The V gene lost 5 bases and the J gene lost 3 bases, with 11 bases spanning the gap. This CDR3 is built from 13 residues.

The V and J genes are TRBV20-1 and TRBJ2-7; no firm D call. Trimming pared 3 bases from V and 2 bases from J, leaving 14 bases between. This CDR3 region has 14 residues. From germline, CDR1 is DFQATT and CDR2 SNEGSKA (reference sequence). CDR3 coding DNA: TGCAGTGCTAGTTTCCTCCCGAGGACCTACGAGCAGTACTTC. Translating it yields CSASFLPRTYEQYF.

The V gene is TRBV28, the J gene TRBJ1-5; D may be TRBD1 (5 bases). The CDR3 consists of 16 residues. Germline CDR1 is MDHEN and CDR2 is SYDVKM. V was pared by 2 bases and J by 3 bases, with 14 bases between. This CDR3 reads CASSLVGQTLNQPQHF. In DNA form, the CDR3 reads TGTGCCAGCAGTTTAGTAGGACAAACTCTCAATCAGCCCCAGCATTTT.

This chain uses TRBV11-2 with TRBJ2-1; TRBD2 agrees at 7 bases. This CDR3 has 15 residues. After removal of 5 bases from V and 4 bases from J, the junction contained 8 bases not matched to a gene. In germline, CDR1 is SGHAT, CDR2 FQNNGV. CDR3 sequence (DNA): TGTGCCAGCAGCCCCTACTACGGGAGGTACAATGAGCAGTTCTTC. Translating gives CASSPYYGRYNEQFF.

The gene calls are TRBV10-2 and TRBJ2-2; 8 nucleotides align to TRBD1. J was trimmed by 3 bases and V by 10 bases; bases with no gene match: 10. The CDR3 runs 15 residues. Germline V lookup: CDR1 WSHSY, CDR2 SAAADI. CDR3 protein: CATEDRAKDTGELFF. CDR3 nucleotides: TGCGCCACGGAGGACAGGGCCAAGGACACCGGGGAGCTGTTTTTT.

This clone was observed a handful of times. The gene calls are TRBV5-4 and TRBJ1-2; maybe TRBD1 (5 bases). This CDR3 region has 13 residues. Trimming cost V 0 bases and J 8 bases, with 11 bases left between them. Germline lookup yields CDR1 SGHNT and CDR2 YYREEE (reference sequence). DNA of the CDR3: TGTGCCAGCAGCTTGGCAGGGTCGCAGGGCTACACCTTC. Protein: CASSLAGSQGYTF.

CDR3 loop: CATFPRSYNSPLHF. The CDR3 DNA follows: TGTGCCACTTTCCCCCGGTCCTATAATTCACCCCTCCACTTT. The rearrangement uses TRBV28 and TRBJ1-6; D call uncertain. Germline V gene data show CDR1 as MDHEN and CDR2 as SYDVKM. The V gene lost 10 bases and the J gene lost 1 base, with 11 bases spanning the gap. The CDR3 contains 14 residues.

CDR3 sequence reads: CASSIAAGGASDTQYF. In DNA form, the CDR3 reads TGTGCCAGTAGTATCGCAGCAGGGGGCGCTTCAGATACGCAGTATTTT. The chain recombines TRBV19 with TRBJ2-3; TRBD1 matches 8 bases. CDR3 size: 16 residues. The V gene's germline CDR1 is LNHDA and CDR2 SQIVND (reference sequence). The ends lost 3 bases at V and 4 bases at J; junction bases unmatched: 9. Full variable domain (missing parts from reference TRBV19 and TRBJ2-3): DGGITQSPKYLFRKEGQNVTLSCEQNLNHDAMYWYRQDPGQGLRLIYYSQIVNDFQKGDIAEGYSVSREKKESFPLTVTSAQKNPTAFYLCASSIAAGGASDTQYFGPGTRLTVL.

The chain recombines TRBV5-1 with TRBJ2-6; D is unresolved. Germline values: CDR1 SGHRS, CDR2 YFSETQ. V was pared by 0 bases and J by 0 bases, with 10 bases between. There are 17 residues in the CDR3. Written as DNA, the CDR3 is TGCGCCAGCAGCTTGGGGCAGGTGAGCTCTGGGGCCAACGTCCTGACTTTC. As protein: CASSLGQVSSGANVLTF.

The chain uses TRBV5-1 and TRBJ1-2, with TRBD1 identical over 9 bases. Germline assignment: CDR1 SGHRS and CDR2 YFSETQ. The CDR3 contains 14 residues. Losses at the gene ends were 4 bases for V and 4 bases for J; bases not matched to a gene: 5. CDR3 loop: CASSPGQGVYGYTF. CDR3 nucleotides: TGCGCCAGCAGCCCGGGACAGGGAGTCTATGGCTACACCTTC.

The chain combines TRBV7-2 with TRBJ2-3; D is unresolved. The V gene lost 3 bases and the J gene lost 0 bases, with 7 bases spanning the gap. CDR1 and CDR2 (germline): SGHTA, FQGNSA. The CDR3 runs 14 residues. CDR3 protein: CASSFAQSTDTQYF. The DNA for the CDR3 is TGTGCCAGCAGCTTTGCACAGAGCACAGATACGCAGTATTTT.

The chain combines TRBV3-1 (or the pseudogene TRBV3-2) with TRBJ1-2; TRBD1 matches 8 bases. The J segment lost 6 bases and the V segment lost 1 base, leaving 7 bases of the junction unmatched. The CDR3 covers 15 residues. The germline V gene encodes CDR1 LGHDT and CDR2 YNNKEL (reference sequence). As DNA, the CDR3 is TGTGCCAGCAGCCAAGTTCTAGACAGGGGCCATGGCTACACCTTC. Protein: CASSQVLDRGHGYTF.

The V call is TRBV19, the J call TRBJ2-7; tentative D call: TRBD1 (6 bases). The CDR3 extends over 15 amino acids. CDR1 LNHDA and CDR2 SQIVND come from the germline V gene (reference sequence). Trimming took 1 base from V and 3 from J, leaving 13 bases between them. The CDR3: CASSIGQDRNYEQYF. The CDR3 DNA sequence: TGTGCCAGTAGTATAGGACAGGACAGAAACTACGAGCAGTACTTC.

CDR3 protein: CASSVPGLAGAGTDTQYF. The CDR3 nucleotides read TGTGCCAGCAGCGTACCGGGACTAGCGGGGGCTGGTACAGATACGCAGTATTTT. The V call is TRBV3-1 (or the pseudogene TRBV3-2), the J call TRBJ2-3, with 14 nucleotides matching TRBD2. The CDR3 runs 18 residues. Germline values: CDR1 LGHDT, CDR2 YNNKEL (reference sequence). V lost 5 bases and J lost 3; bases outside the gene matches: 10.

The V call is TRBV25-1, the J call TRBJ1-3; perhaps TRBD1 as D (5 bases). V shed 4 bases and J shed 0 bases, with 10 bases lying between them. The CDR3 has 15 residues. Germline CDR1 and CDR2: MGHDK and SYGVNS. The CDR3 nucleotides are TGTGCCAGCAGTGCCGGACACAGCTCTGGAAACACCATATATTTT. Translation: CASSAGHSSGNTIYF.

Ten or more counts support this clone. The rearrangement joins TRBV7-2 to TRBJ2-1, with a weak D call TRBD1 (6 bases). The CDR3 loop spans 15 amino acids. Germline V gives CDR1 SGHTA, CDR2 FQGNSA. Trimming pared 1 base from V and 10 bases from J, leaving 17 bases between. CDR3 loop: CASSLETMSTGEQFF. In DNA form, the CDR3 reads TGTGCCAGCAGCTTAGAGACCATGAGCACAGGGGAGCAGTTCTTC.

The chain links TRBV7-2 to TRBJ2-7; TRBD2 matches 7 bases. CDR3 length: 14 residues. Germline CDR1 is SGHTA and CDR2 is FQGNSA. Trimming cost V 5 bases and J 4 bases; bases outside gene matches: 8. CDR3 protein: CASSQGSGIYEQYF. The CDR3 nucleotides are TGTGCCAGCAGCCAAGGCAGCGGGATATACGAGCAGTACTTC.